The entry below describes one TCR beta chain. Cohort 3 donors counted as recovered after two negative PCRs, clearance, or resolved symptoms. The data originate from a study of blood T cell repertoires in COVID-19. Per the original data handling: For nucleated cells, counts were estimated from reference gene primer amplification. The data were produced by immunoSEQ multiplex PCR, yet TCRdb's version contains in-frame clones alone and is incomplete. V and J calls and clone size are those listed in that table; D and trimming were worked out from the DNA. Of fewer than 400,000 clones listed, over 80% are singletons. The CDR3 runs 15 residues. CDR1 and CDR2 from the germline V gene are MRHNA and SNTAGT. Unmatched junction bases numbered 1, after V lost 5 bases and J lost 1 base.

This TCR came from a woman aged 18-29 years who had recovered from COVID-19. The specimen was PBMCs or T cells enriched from blood (not recorded which). The V and J genes are TRBV6-4 and TRBJ2-3; 12 positions agree with TRBD2. This chain's CDR3 is CASSRLAGGTDTQYF. The CDR3 DNA reads TGTGCCAGCAGTCGACTAGCGGGAGGCACAGATACGCAGTATTTT.